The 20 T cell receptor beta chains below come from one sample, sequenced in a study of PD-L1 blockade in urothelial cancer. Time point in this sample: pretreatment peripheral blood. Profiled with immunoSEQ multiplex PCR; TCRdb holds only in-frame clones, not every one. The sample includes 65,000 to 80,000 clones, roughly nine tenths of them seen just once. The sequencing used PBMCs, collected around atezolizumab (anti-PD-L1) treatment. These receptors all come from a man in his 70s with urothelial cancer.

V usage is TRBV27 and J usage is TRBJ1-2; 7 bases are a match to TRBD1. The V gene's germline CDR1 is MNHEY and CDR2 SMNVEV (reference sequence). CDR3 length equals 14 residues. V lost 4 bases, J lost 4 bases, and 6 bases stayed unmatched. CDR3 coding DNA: TGTGCCAGCAGTTCAACCCACAGGGGCTATGGCTACACCTTC. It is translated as CASSSTHRGYGYTF.

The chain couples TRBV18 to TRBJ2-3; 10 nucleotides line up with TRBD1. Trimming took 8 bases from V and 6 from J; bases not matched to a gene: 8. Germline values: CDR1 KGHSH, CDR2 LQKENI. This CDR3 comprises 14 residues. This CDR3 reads CASDVTGGKDTQYF. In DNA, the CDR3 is TGTGCCAGCGACGTGACAGGGGGCAAGGATACGCAGTATTTT.

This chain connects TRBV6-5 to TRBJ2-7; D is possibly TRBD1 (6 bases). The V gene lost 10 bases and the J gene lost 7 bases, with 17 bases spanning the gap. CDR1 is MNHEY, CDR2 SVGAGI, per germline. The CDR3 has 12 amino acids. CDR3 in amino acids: CAIRTVRGEQYF. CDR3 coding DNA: TGTGCCATTAGGACAGTGAGGGGGGAGCAGTACTTC.

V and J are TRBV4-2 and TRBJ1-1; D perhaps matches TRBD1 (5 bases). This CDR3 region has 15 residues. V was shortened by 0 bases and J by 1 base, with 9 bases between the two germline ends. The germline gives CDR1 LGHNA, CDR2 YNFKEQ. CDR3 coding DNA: TGTGCCAGCAGCCAAGAGACAGCTAAGAACACTGAAGCTTTCTTT. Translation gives CASSQETAKNTEAFF.

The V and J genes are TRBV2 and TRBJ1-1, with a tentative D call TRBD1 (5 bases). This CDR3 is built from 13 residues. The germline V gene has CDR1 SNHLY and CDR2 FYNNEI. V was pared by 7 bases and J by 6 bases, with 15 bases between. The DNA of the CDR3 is TGTGCCAGCAAGTGGGGCGGAGTGGCTGAAGCTTTCTTT. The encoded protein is CASKWGGVAEAFF.

CDR3 coding DNA: TGTGCCTGGAGTGTAAGGACGGCGGGAGGGCTTACGCAGTATTTT. It yields the protein CAWSVRTAGGLTQYF. This chain uses TRBV30 with TRBJ2-3; 9 bases are a match to TRBD2. V shed 0 bases, J shed 8 bases, and the junction held 9 bases outside the gene matches. This CDR3 region has 15 residues. Germline V gene lookup returns CDR1 GTSNPN and CDR2 SVGIG (reference sequence).

CDR3 bases: TGCGCCAGCAGCCAAGAACAGGCCACTGAAGCTTTCTTT. Translated, it gives CASSQEQATEAFF. The chain is built from TRBV4-1 and TRBJ1-1; TRBD1 might be the D (5 bases). V lost 0 bases and J lost 4, with 6 bases in between. Germline CDR1 reads MGHRA; CDR2 reads YSYEKL. The CDR3 has 13 amino acids.

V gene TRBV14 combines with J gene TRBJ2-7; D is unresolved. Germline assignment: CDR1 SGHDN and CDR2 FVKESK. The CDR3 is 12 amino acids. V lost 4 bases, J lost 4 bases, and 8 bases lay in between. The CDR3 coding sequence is TGTGCCAGCAGCCTACACGGGTACGAGCAGTACTTC. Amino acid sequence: CASSLHGYEQYF.

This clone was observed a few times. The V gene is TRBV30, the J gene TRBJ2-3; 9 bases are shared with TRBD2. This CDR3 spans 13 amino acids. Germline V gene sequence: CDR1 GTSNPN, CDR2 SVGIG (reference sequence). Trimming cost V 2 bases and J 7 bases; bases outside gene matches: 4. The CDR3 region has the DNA TGTGCCTGGAGTAGCGGGAGGACGAATACGCAGTATTTT. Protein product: CAWSSGRTNTQYF.

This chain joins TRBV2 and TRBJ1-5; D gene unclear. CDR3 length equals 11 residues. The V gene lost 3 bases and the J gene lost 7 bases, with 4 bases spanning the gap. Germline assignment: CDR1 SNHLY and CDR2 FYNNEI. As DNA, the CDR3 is TGTGCCAGCAGTGATGGCCAGCCCCAGCATTTT. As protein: CASSDGQPQHF.

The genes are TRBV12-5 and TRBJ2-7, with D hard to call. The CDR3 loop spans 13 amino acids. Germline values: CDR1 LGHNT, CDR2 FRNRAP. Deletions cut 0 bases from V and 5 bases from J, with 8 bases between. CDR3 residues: CASGLVQLDEQYF. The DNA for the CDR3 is TGTGCTAGTGGTTTGGTACAGCTCGACGAGCAGTACTTC.

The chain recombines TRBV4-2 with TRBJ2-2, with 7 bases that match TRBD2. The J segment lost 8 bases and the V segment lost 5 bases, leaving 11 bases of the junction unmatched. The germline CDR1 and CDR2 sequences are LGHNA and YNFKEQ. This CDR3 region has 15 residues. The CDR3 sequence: CASSLGGRSGGELFF. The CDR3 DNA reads TGTGCCAGCAGCTTAGGCGGGAGAAGCGGGGGGGAGCTGTTTTTT.

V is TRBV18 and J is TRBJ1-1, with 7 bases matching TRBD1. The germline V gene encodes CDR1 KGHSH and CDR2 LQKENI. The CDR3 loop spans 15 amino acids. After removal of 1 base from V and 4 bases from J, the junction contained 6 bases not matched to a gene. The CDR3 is CASSPLGGLGTEAFF. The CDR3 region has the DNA TGTGCCAGCTCACCACTAGGGGGCTTAGGCACTGAAGCTTTCTTT.

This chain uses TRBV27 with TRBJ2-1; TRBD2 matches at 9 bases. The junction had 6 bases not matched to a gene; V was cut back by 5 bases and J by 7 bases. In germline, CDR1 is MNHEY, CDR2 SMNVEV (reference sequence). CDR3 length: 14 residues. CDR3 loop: CASSPGTSRNEQFF. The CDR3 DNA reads TGTGCCAGCAGTCCAGGGACTAGCCGGAATGAGCAGTTCTTC.

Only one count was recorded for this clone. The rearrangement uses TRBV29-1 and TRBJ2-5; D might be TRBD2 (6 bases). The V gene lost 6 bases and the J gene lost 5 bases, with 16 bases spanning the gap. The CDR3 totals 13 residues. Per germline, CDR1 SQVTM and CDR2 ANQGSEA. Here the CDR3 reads CSVVVFRGETQYF. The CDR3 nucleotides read TGCAGCGTCGTCGTTTTTCGGGGGGAGACCCAGTACTTC.

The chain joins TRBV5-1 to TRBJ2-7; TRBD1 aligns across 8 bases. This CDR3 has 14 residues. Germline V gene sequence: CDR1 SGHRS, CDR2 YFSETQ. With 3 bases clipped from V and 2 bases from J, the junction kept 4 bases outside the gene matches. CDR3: CASSYGQGAYEQYF. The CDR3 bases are TGCGCCAGCAGCTACGGACAGGGCGCCTACGAGCAGTACTTC.

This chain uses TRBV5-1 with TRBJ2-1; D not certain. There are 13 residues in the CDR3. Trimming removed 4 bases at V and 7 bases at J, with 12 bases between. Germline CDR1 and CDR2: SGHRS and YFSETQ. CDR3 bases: TGCGCCAGCAGCCCATCCCCCAGGAATGAGCAGTTCTTC. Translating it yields CASSPSPRNEQFF.

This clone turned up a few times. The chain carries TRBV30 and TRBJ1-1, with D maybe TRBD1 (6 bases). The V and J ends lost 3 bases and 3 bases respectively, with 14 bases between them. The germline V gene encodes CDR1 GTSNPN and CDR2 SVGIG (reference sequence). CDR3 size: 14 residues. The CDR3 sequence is CAWRKPGTYTEAFF. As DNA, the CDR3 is TGTGCCTGGAGAAAGCCCGGGACATACACTGAAGCTTTCTTT. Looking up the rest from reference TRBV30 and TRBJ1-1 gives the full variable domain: SQTIHQWPATLVQPVGSPLSLECTVEGTSNPNLYWYRQAAGRGLQLLFYSVGIGQISSEVPQNLSASRPQDRQFILSSKKLLLSDSGFYLCAWRKPGTYTEAFFGQGTRLTVV.

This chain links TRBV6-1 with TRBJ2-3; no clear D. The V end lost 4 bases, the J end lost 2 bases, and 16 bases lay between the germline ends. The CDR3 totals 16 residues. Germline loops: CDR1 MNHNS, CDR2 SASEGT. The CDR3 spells CASSALARSPTDTQYF. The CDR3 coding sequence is TGTGCCAGCAGTGCCCTCGCCCGGTCCCCCACAGATACGCAGTATTTT.

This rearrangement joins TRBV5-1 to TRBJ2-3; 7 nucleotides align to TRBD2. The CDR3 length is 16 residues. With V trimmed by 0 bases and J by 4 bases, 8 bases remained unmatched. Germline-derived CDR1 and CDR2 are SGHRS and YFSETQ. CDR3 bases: TGCGCCAGCAGCTTGGGAGCGGGGACCCTCCCAGATACGCAGTATTTT. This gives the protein CASSLGAGTLPDTQYF.